This T cell receptor beta chain was retrieved from a study of cytomegalovirus exposure and HLA in healthy donors. Study-wide background: Clustering assigned 81% of the roughly 400 genotyped donors to the Caucasian-associated ancestry cluster.

Worth noting for this clone: The antigen remains undetermined.

The CDR3 totals 14 residues. V dropped 3 bases and J dropped 6 bases, with 15 bases sitting between them. Germline V lookup: CDR1 WNHNN, CDR2 SYGVQD (reference sequence). With 60 Vbeta and 13 Jbeta primers, the PCR was carried out. Sequencing was performed with immunoSEQ multiplex PCR; in TCRdb, only in-frame clones are kept and a portion is missing. Its table records around 110,000 clones. Study findings and constraints: About 180 TCR beta chains were listed as cytomegalovirus-associated. Under in vitro conditions, a few CMV-associated chains were confirmed as specific for CMV antigens.

V usage is TRBV10-1 and J usage is TRBJ2-7; D perhaps matches TRBD2 (6 bases). This TCR was recovered from a young man in good health and CMV-seronegative. Sequenced sample: PBMCs. This CDR3 is CASSEWAGPGEQYF. CDR3 sequence (DNA): TGCGCCAGCAGTGAATGGGCGGGGCCGGGCGAGCAGTACTTC.